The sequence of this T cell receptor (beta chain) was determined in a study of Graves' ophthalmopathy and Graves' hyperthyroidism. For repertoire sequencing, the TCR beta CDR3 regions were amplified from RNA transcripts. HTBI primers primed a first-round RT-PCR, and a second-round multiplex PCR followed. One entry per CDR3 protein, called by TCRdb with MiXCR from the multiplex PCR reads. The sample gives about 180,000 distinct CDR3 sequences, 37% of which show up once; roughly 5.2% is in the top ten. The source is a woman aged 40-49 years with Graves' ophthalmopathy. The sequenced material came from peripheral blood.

The CDR3 spells CASRTGAGHTEAFF. The DNA for the CDR3 is TGTGCCAGCAGGACCGGCGCAGGACACACTGAAGCTTTCTTT. The chain uses TRBV28 and TRBJ1-1; D not certain. Per germline, CDR1 MDHEN and CDR2 SYDVKM. V shed 6 bases and J shed 3 bases, with 14 bases lying between them. The CDR3 is 14 amino acids. The complete variable domain, with remaining parts taken from reference TRBV28 and TRBJ1-1, reads DVKVTQSSRYLVKRTGEKVFLECVQDMDHENMFWYRQDPGLGLRLIYFSYDVKMKEKGDIPEGYSVSREKKERFSLILESASTNQTSMYLCASRTGAGHTEAFFGQGTRLTVV.